This entry features one T cell receptor (beta chain) sequence. Its antigen is not known. Since a much larger clone is just one base distant, this may be a read error. The data derive from a study of T cell repertoires in cytomegalovirus infection. Overall study: Recently identified HLA-C-restricted and well-studied HLA-B-restricted CMV epitopes were used. Based on public TCR beta signatures, there were indications of CMV infection and of a matching HLA type.

TCRdb processed the reads anew with MiXCR; each CDR3 protein has one entry. The sample carries fewer than 650,000 distinct CDR3 sequences, around 40% recorded once. Germline values: CDR1 SGHTA, CDR2 FQGNSA. J lost 4 bases, V lost 5 bases, and 10 bases had no gene match. The CDR3 loop spans 16 amino acids. This TCR came from a human donor in good health (CMV status not recorded). Some clones in this sample may be carry-over from other donors' samples. The sample in question was cultured PBMCs, obtained from culture after CMV antigen stimulation. This chain uses TRBV7-2 with TRBJ1-3; TRBD1 matches 8 bases. CDR3 in amino acids: CASSPFAGGLGNTIYF. Here the CDR3 DNA reads TGTGCCAGCAGCCCCTTTGCAGGGGGCCTAGGAAACACCATATATTTT.